The present T cell receptor beta chain was sequenced within a study of shared clonotypes between healthy human individuals. Study-level information: The composition of the donors was a couple of women and a few men aged 18 to 49. Plates per donor: three CD4 naive, three CD4 memory, two CD8 naive, one CD8 memory. Broader study findings: Four donors held approximately 4.5% of naive CD4 clonotypes in common.

The table came from immunoSEQ multiplex PCR; TCRdb's copy has only in-frame clones and leaves some out. The table shows about 2.3 million clones, with 85% to 95% occurring only once. This clone was found a few times. Its target is not known. This TCR was recovered from a man aged 18 to 30 in good health. Some clones in this sample may be carry-over from other donors' samples. Specimen: naive CD4+ T cells from PBMCs. Regarding subset: CD45RA+ positively selected.

CDR3 region: CASSPSQRGETQYF. The CDR3 coding sequence is TGTGCCAGCTCACCATCCCAGCGGGGGGAGACCCAGTACTTC. The V gene is TRBV18, the J gene TRBJ2-5, with 8 nucleotides matching TRBD2. The germline V gene encodes CDR1 KGHSH and CDR2 LQKENI. This CDR3 has 14 amino acids. The V and J ends lost 2 bases and 5 bases, in that order; junction bases with no gene match: 4.